These 17 T cell receptor beta chains originate from one sample sequenced in a study of blood T cell repertoires in COVID-19. TCRdb's copy holds only in-frame clones and misses some; the assay was immunoSEQ multiplex PCR. The sample includes some 120,000 clones, roughly 74% seen only once; the top ten take around 6.2%. Material: peripheral blood. All receptors come from a man older than 75 with COVID-19, enrolled during active disease.

The CDR3 protein is CASSGTGGSQPQHF. The DNA for the CDR3 is TGTGCCAGCAGCGGGACAGGGGGCTCTCAGCCCCAGCATTTT. The chain carries TRBV2 and TRBJ1-5, with 12 bases fitting TRBD1. V dropped 6 bases and J dropped 6; count of bases not matched to a gene: 3. Germline CDR1 and CDR2: SNHLY and FYNNEI. CDR3 length: 14 residues.

V is TRBV4-2 and J is TRBJ2-7; no reliable D call. Trimming took 2 bases from V and 5 from J, leaving 7 bases between them. CDR3 length equals 12 residues. Germline CDR1 is LGHNA and CDR2 is YNFKEQ. CDR3 in amino acids: CASSQPGDEQYF. The DNA for the CDR3 is TGTGCCAGCAGCCAACCCGGAGACGAGCAGTACTTC.

This chain uses TRBV27 with TRBJ2-7; 7 nucleotides match TRBD1. The J segment lost 4 bases and the V segment lost 5 bases, leaving 11 bases of the junction unmatched. CDR1 is MNHEY, CDR2 SMNVEV, per germline (reference sequence). The CDR3 contains 15 residues. This chain's CDR3 is CASSGGDRVRYEQYF. Written as DNA, the CDR3 is TGTGCCAGCAGTGGAGGTGACAGGGTAAGGTACGAGCAGTACTTC.

The rearrangement links TRBV25-1 to TRBJ2-7; possibly TRBD1 for D (5 bases). The V end lost 6 bases, the J end lost 12 bases, and 18 bases lay between the germline ends. In germline, CDR1 is MGHDK, CDR2 SYGVNS. The CDR3 is made up of 12 amino acids. The CDR3 loop is CASRGAADNWYF. The CDR3 DNA is TGTGCCAGCAGAGGGGCCGCCGATAATTGGTACTTC.

The chain employs TRBV7-2 and TRBJ2-1; weak D call: TRBD2 (5 bases). CDR1 and CDR2 (germline): SGHTA, FQGNSA. The CDR3 is 13 amino acids. V was pared by 5 bases and J by 10 bases, with 15 bases between. CDR3 coding DNA: TGTGCCAGCAGCATAACTAGTTTTTTCGAGCAGTTCTTC. This codes for CASSITSFFEQFF.

A single count supports this clone. V gene TRBV27 combines with J gene TRBJ2-3; TRBD2 is a possible D gene (6 bases). Germline V gives CDR1 MNHEY, CDR2 SMNVEV (reference sequence). The V and J ends lost 7 bases and 2 bases respectively, with 19 bases between them. CDR3 size: 16 residues. In DNA, the CDR3 is TGTGCCAGCAACAGAGAAGCGGGTTGGTCCACAGATACGCAGTATTTT. Translating it yields CASNREAGWSTDTQYF.

The chain uses TRBV27 and TRBJ1-2, with 9 bases that match TRBD1. Trimming at V came to 6 bases and at J to 8 bases, leaving 10 bases not matched to a gene. This CDR3 contains 14 residues. CDR1 is MNHEY and CDR2 is SMNVEV in the germline V gene (reference sequence). The CDR3 sequence: CASRTPQGAGGYTF. Here the CDR3 DNA reads TGTGCCAGCAGAACCCCACAGGGGGCGGGGGGCTACACCTTC.

The chain uses TRBV5-1 and TRBJ2-1; D is ambiguous. Germline CDR1 reads SGHRS; CDR2 reads YFSETQ. V lost 0 bases to trimming and J lost 4 bases, with 8 bases between them. The CDR3 runs to 14 residues. CDR3 region: CASSLGGLYNEQFF. DNA for the CDR3: TGCGCCAGCAGCTTGGGAGGCCTTTACAATGAGCAGTTCTTC. Together with reference TRBV5-1 and TRBJ2-1, the CDR3 gives the full variable domain: KAGVTQTPRYLIKTRGQQVTLSCSPISGHRSVSWYQQTPGQGLQFLFEYFSETQRNKGNFPGRFSGRQFSNSRSEMNVSTLELGDSALYLCASSLGGLYNEQFFGPGTRLTVL.

The chain joins TRBV28 to TRBJ2-3; 8 bases align to TRBD2. The CDR3 sequence is 17 residues long. V trimming: 2 bases; J trimming: 1 base; junction bases outside the gene matches: 8. The germline V gene has CDR1 MDHEN and CDR2 SYDVKM. The CDR3 coding sequence is TGTGCCAGCAGTTTAGACTCCCGGGAGGGGGGCACAGATACGCAGTATTTT. This translates into CASSLDSREGGTDTQYF.

The gene calls are TRBV7-9 and TRBJ2-1; tentative D call: TRBD2 (5 bases). Germline CDR1 is SEHNR and CDR2 is FQNEAQ (reference sequence). The length of the CDR3 is 13 residues. The germline V and J ends were trimmed by 4 bases and 6 bases, with 10 bases remaining between them. CDR3 amino acids: CASSWRGSNEQFF. The CDR3 DNA reads TGTGCCAGCAGCTGGCGAGGGTCCAATGAGCAGTTCTTC.

The chain links TRBV7-6 to TRBJ1-1; 9 bases align to TRBD1. Germline V gene data show CDR1 as SGHVS and CDR2 as FNYEAQ. Losses at the gene ends were 5 bases for V and 4 bases for J; bases not matched to a gene: 11. This CDR3 contains 16 residues. In DNA form, the CDR3 reads TGTGCCAGCAGCCTCACAGGGGGCGCGGGGAGCACTGAAGCTTTCTTT. This sequence encodes CASSLTGGAGSTEAFF.

The genes are TRBV23-1 and TRBJ2-3, with D possibly TRBD2 on 5 matching bases. TRBV23-1 is given ORF status, its function remaining uncertain. The CDR3 is 13 amino acids. Deletions cut 0 bases from V and 4 bases from J, with 5 bases between. The CDR3 DNA reads TGCGCCAGCAGTCAATCGAGGGCAGATACGCAGTATTTT. Translating it yields CASSQSRADTQYF.

This chain connects TRBV28 to TRBJ2-7; 7 bases map to TRBD1. The CDR3 covers 13 residues. V was pared by 7 bases and J by 1 base, with 4 bases of the junction left unmatched. Germline V lookup: CDR1 MDHEN, CDR2 SYDVKM. The CDR3 DNA is TGTGCCAGCATCTTGACAGGGTCCTACGAGCAGTACTTC. Residues: CASILTGSYEQYF.

The count of this clone is one. V usage is TRBV11-2 and J usage is TRBJ1-5; D gene unclear. The CDR3 is made up of 13 amino acids. Germline CDR1 SGHAT, CDR2 FQNNGV. V gave up 0 bases and J gave up 10 bases, with 10 bases separating them. The CDR3 nucleotides are TGTGCCAGCAGCTTAGATCTTCTAAAACCCCAGCATTTT. It specifies CASSLDLLKPQHF.

V and J are TRBV18 and TRBJ2-7; the match to TRBD1 covers 9 bases. The junction had 9 bases not matched to a gene; V was cut back by 0 bases and J by 3 bases. Germline-derived CDR1 and CDR2 are KGHSH and LQKENI. The CDR3 is 17 amino acids. CDR3 residues: CASSPPPGQGSVYEQYF. The DNA for the CDR3 is TGTGCCAGCTCACCACCGCCAGGACAGGGGTCGGTCTACGAGCAGTACTTC.

J is TRBJ1-6 and V is TRBV28; D might be TRBD1 (5 bases). The CDR3 is 16 residues long. Germline-derived CDR1 and CDR2 are MDHEN and SYDVKM. Deletions cut 7 bases from V and 5 bases from J, with 18 bases between. CDR3 coding DNA: TGTGCCAGCACCTCCGAAGGCGGCAGGGATAATTCACCCCTCCACTTT. This translates into CASTSEGGRDNSPLHF.

The chain is built from TRBV4-2 and TRBJ2-1; 13 bases agree with TRBD2. This CDR3 is 15 amino acids long. Germline V lookup: CDR1 LGHNA, CDR2 YNFKEQ. V was pared by 0 bases and J by 15 bases, with 8 bases of the junction left unmatched. For the CDR3, the DNA is TGTGCCAGCAGCCAAGAAACTAGCGGGAGGGCCTGGCGGTTCTTC. As protein: CASSQETSGRAWRFF.